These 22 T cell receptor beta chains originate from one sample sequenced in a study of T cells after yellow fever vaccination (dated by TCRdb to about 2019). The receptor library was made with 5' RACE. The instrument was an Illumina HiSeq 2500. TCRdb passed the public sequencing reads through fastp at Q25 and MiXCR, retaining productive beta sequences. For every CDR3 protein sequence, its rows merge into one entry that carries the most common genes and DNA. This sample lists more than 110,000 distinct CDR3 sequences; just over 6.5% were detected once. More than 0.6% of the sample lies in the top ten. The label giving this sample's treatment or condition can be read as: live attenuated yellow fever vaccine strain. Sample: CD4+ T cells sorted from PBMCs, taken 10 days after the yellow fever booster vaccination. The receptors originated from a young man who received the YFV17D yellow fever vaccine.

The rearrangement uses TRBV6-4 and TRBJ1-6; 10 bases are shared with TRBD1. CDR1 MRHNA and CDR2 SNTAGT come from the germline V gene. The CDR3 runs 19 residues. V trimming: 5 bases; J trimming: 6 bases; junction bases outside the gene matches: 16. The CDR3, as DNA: TGTGCCAGCAGTAACGCCTACAGACAGGGGGCAAACTCTAATTCACCCCTCCACTTT. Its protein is CASSNAYRQGANSNSPLHF.

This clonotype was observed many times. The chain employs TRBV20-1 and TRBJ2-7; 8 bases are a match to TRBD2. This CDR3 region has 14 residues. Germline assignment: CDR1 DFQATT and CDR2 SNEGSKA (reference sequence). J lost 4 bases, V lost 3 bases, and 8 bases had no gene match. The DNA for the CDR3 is TGCAGTGCTAGGTTGTTCAGCGGGAGTTACGAGCAGTACTTC. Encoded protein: CSARLFSGSYEQYF.

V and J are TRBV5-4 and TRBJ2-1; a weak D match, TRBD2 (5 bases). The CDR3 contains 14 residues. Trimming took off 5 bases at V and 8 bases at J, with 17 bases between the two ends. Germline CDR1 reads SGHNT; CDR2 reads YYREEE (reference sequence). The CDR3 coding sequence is TGTGCCAGCAGTCCCCGCGAGGGCCTCGATGAGCAGTTCTTC. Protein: CASSPREGLDEQFF.

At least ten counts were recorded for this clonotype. Here the CDR3 DNA reads TGTGCCAGCAGGTCTAGCTTTCCCGTATCCCGGACTTCGGTCGGCGGAGAGCAGTTCTTC. Encoded protein: CASRSSFPVSRTSVGGEQFF. V gene TRBV6-6 combines with J gene TRBJ2-1; D perhaps matches TRBD2 (5 bases). CDR1 and CDR2 (germline): MNHNY, SVGAGI (reference sequence). Trimming pared 6 bases from V and 10 bases from J, leaving 37 bases between. The CDR3 consists of 20 residues.

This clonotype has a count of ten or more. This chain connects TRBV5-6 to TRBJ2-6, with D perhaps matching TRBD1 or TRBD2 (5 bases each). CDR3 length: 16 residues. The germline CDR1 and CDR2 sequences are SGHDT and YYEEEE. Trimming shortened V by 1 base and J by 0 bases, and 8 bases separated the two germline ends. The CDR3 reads CASSLYGGSGANVLTF. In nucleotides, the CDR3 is TGTGCCAGCAGCTTGTATGGGGGCTCTGGGGCCAACGTCCTGACTTTC.

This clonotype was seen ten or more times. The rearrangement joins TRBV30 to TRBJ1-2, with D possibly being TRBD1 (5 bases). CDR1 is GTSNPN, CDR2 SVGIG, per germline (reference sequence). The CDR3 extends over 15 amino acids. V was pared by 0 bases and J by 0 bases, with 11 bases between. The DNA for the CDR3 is TGTGCCTGGAGTGTACTGCCAGGGCCTAACTATGGCTACACCTTC. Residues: CAWSVLPGPNYGYTF.

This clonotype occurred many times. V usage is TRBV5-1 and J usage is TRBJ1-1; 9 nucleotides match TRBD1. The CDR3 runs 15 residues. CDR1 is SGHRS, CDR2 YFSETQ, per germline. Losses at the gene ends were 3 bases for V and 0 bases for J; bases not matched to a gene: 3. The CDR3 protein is CASSSQGAVNTEAFF. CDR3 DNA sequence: TGCGCCAGCAGCTCACAGGGGGCTGTGAACACTGAAGCTTTCTTT.

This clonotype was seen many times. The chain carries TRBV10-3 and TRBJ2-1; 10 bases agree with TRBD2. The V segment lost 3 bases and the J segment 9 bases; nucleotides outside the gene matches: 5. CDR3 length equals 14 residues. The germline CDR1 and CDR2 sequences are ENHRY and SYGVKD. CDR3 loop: CAISESGRAGEQFF. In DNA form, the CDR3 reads TGTGCCATCAGTGAAAGCGGGAGGGCCGGTGAGCAGTTCTTC.

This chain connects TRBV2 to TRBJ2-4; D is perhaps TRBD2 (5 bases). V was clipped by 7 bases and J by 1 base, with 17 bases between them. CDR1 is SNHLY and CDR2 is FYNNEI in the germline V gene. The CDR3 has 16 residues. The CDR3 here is CASNRGPFYAKNIQYF. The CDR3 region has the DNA TGTGCCAGCAACAGAGGGCCGTTCTACGCCAAAAACATTCAGTACTTC.

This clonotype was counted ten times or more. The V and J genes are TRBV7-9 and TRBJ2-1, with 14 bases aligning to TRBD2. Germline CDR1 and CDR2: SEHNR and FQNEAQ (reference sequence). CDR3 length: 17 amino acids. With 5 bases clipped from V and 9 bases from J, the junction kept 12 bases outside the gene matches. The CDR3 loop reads CASSTTPGLAGGGEQFF. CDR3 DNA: TGTGCCAGCAGCACCACACCCGGACTAGCGGGAGGTGGTGAGCAGTTCTTC.

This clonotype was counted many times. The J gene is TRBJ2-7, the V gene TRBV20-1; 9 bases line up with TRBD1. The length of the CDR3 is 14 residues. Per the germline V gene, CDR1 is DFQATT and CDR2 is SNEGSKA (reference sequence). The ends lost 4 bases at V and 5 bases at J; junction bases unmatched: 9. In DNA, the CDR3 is TGCAGTGCTAATTCCGGGACAGGGAAGAACGAGCAGTACTTC. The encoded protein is CSANSGTGKNEQYF.

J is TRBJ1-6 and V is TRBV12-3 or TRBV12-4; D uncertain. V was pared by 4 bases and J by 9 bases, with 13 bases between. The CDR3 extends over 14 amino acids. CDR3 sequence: CASSSTWGSSPLHF. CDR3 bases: TGTGCCAGCAGTTCGACTTGGGGTAGTTCACCCCTCCACTTT.

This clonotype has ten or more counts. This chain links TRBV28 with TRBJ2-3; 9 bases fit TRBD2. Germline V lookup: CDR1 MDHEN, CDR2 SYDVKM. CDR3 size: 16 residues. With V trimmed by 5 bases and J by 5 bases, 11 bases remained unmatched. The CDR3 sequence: CASSPRLADPGDTQYF. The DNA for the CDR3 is TGTGCCAGCAGTCCCCGACTAGCGGACCCGGGAGATACGCAGTATTTT.

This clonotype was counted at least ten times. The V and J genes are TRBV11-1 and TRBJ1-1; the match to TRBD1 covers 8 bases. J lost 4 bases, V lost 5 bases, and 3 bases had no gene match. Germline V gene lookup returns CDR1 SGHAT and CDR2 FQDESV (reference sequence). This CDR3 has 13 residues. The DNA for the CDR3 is TGTGCCAGCAGCCCCGACAGGGGCACTGAAGCTTTCTTT. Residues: CASSPDRGTEAFF.

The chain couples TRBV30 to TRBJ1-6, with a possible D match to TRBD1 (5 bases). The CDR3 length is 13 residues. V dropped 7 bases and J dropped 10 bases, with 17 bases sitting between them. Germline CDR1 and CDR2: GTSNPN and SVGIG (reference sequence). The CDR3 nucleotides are TGTGCCTACAGCACTAGGGGAAAGTCACCCCTCCACTTT. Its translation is CAYSTRGKSPLHF.

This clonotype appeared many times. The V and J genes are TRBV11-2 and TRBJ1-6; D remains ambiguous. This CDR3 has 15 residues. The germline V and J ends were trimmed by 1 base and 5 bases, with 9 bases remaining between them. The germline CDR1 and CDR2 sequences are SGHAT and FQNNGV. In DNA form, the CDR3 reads TGTGCCAGCAGCTTAGGGGGTGTAAATAATTCACCCCTCCACTTT. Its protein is CASSLGGVNNSPLHF.

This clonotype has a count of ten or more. This CDR3 is CASTSRPNTGELFF. The CDR3 coding sequence is TGTGCCAGCACCTCTAGACCGAACACCGGGGAGCTGTTTTTT. The chain uses TRBV25-1 and TRBJ2-2, with no clear D. V was clipped by 7 bases and J by 0 bases, with 9 bases between them. The CDR3 spans 14 residues. Germline V gene sequence: CDR1 MGHDK, CDR2 SYGVNS.

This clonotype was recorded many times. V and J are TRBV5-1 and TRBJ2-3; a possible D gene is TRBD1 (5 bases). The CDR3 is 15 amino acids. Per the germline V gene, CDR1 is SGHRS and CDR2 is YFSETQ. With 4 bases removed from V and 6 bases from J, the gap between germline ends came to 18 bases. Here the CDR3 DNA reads TGCGCCAGCAGCGTGGGAACCCCTCAGGGTGATACGCAGTATTTT. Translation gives CASSVGTPQGDTQYF.

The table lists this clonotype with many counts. The CDR3 DNA follows: TGCAGTGCTGACAGACCATCGACAGATACGCAGTATTTT. Translated, it gives CSADRPSTDTQYF. J is TRBJ2-3 and V is TRBV20-1; maybe TRBD1 (5 bases). The CDR3 covers 13 residues. Trimming removed 5 bases at V and 3 bases at J, with 12 bases between. The germline V gene has CDR1 DFQATT and CDR2 SNEGSKA (reference sequence).

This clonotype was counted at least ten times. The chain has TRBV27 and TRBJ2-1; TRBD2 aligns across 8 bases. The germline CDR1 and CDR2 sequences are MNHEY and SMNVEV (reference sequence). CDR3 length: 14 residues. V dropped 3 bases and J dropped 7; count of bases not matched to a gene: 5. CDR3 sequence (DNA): TGTGCCAGCAGTTTGGGGACTAGGTTGAATGAGCAGTTCTTC. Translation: CASSLGTRLNEQFF.

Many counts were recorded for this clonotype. CDR3 bases: TGTGCCAGTAGTATAGAGACGTTAGCCCCATGGGAGACCCAGTACTTC. Its protein is CASSIETLAPWETQYF. This chain links TRBV19 with TRBJ2-5; D not certain. This CDR3 spans 16 amino acids. The germline V gene has CDR1 LNHDA and CDR2 SQIVND (reference sequence). The germline V and J ends were trimmed by 0 bases and 5 bases, with 16 bases remaining between them.

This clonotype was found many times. CDR3 DNA: TGTGCCAGCAGCCGTGTGGGGGGGTCCGGGGGAGCTTCCTACGAGCAGTACTTC. The encoded protein is CASSRVGGSGGASYEQYF. The chain uses TRBV5-5 and TRBJ2-7, with 7 nucleotides matching TRBD2. CDR3 length: 18 residues. Germline assignment: CDR1 SGHKS and CDR2 YYEKEE (reference sequence). With V trimmed by 4 bases and J by 1 base, 17 bases remained unmatched.